This T cell receptor beta chain was captured by sequencing in a study of blood T cells in healthy people across ages. With a J-beta primer mix and a sample-barcoded 5' primer, a second PCR ran about 7 to 12 cycles. One entry per CDR3 protein results from TCRdb running MiXCR on the 5' RACE reads. The sample consists of almost 800,000 distinct CDR3 sequences, roughly 60% of them appearing once. This clonotype has a single count. Germline-derived CDR1 and CDR2 are SGDLS and YYNGEE. V lost 3 bases, J lost 11 bases, and 13 bases stayed unmatched. The CDR3 has 14 amino acids. The TCR was taken from a man aged 30-40 years in good health. The gene calls are TRBV9 and TRBJ1-1; TRBD1 matches at 7 bases. The sample consisted of blood. For the CDR3, the DNA is TGTGCCAGCAGCGGACAGGGTGGTTCGACAATTGCTTTCTTT. Protein: CASSGQGGSTIAFF.